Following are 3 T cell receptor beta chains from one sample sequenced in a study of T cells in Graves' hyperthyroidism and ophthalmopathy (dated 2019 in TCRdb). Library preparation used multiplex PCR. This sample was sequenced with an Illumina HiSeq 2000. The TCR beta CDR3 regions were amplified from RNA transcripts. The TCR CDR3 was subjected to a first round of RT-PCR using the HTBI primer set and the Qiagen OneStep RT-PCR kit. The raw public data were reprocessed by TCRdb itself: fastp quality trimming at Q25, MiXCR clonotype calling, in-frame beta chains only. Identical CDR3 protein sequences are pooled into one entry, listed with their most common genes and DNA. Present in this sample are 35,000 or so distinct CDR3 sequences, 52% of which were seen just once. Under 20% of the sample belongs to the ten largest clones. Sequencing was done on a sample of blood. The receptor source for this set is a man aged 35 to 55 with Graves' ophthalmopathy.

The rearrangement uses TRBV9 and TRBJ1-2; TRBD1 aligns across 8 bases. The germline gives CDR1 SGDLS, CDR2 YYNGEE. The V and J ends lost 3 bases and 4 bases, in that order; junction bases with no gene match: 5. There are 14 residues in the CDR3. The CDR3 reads CASSAGQGGYGYTF. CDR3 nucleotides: TGTGCCAGCAGCGCCGGACAGGGCGGCTATGGCTACACCTTC.

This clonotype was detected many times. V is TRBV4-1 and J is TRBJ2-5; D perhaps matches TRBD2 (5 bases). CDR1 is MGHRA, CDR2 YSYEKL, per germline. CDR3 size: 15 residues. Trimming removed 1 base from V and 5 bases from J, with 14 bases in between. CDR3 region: CASSQGEGTWETQYF. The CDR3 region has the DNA TGCGCCAGCAGCCAAGGTGAGGGCACGTGGGAGACCCAGTACTTC.

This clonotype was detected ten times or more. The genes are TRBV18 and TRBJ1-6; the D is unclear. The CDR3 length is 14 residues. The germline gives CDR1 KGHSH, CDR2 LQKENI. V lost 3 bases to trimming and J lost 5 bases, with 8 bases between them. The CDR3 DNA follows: TGTGCCAGCTCACCCTGGGCCGATAATTCACCCCTCCACTTT. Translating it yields CASSPWADNSPLHF.